The 18 T cell receptor beta chains below were found in one sample sequenced in a study of T cell responses to AZD1222 COVID-19 vaccine. TCRdb's copy holds only in-frame clones and misses some; the assay was immunoSEQ multiplex PCR. The data hold some 180,000 clones, with around nine tenths observed a single time. The sequencing used peripheral blood, collected on day 0 of AZD1222 vaccination. These receptors came from an adult in good health.

V usage is TRBV6-4 and J usage is TRBJ2-3, with TRBD1 matching 7 bases. Trimming took 0 bases from V and 4 from J; bases not matched to a gene: 7. The length of the CDR3 is 16 residues. Germline CDR1 MRHNA, CDR2 SNTAGT. Written as DNA, the CDR3 is TGTGCCAGCAGTGACTCGGGGCAGGGGGACGCAGATACGCAGTATTTT. Translation gives CASSDSGQGDADTQYF.

The chain joins TRBV27 to TRBJ2-7; unclear D gene. Trimming removed 5 bases from V and 4 bases from J, with 30 bases in between. The germline gives CDR1 MNHEY, CDR2 SMNVEV (reference sequence). The CDR3 runs 19 residues. The CDR3 DNA sequence: TGTGCCAGCAGTCCCCGCACCCCCCCATCCTCTATCCCATATTACGAGCAGTACTTC. This translates into CASSPRTPPSSIPYYEQYF.

The chain couples TRBV18 to TRBJ1-2, with 8 bases matching TRBD1. This CDR3 has 16 amino acids. V lost 3 bases to trimming and J lost 13 bases; unmatched junction nucleotides: 19. The germline V gene has CDR1 KGHSH and CDR2 LQKENI. CDR3 residues: CASSPDRARGVWEATF. Here the CDR3 DNA reads TGTGCCAGCTCACCGGACAGGGCCCGCGGGGTATGGGAAGCCACCTTC. The full variable domain, with the rest looked up from reference TRBV18 and TRBJ1-2, is NAGVMQNPRHLVRRRGQEARLRCSPMKGHSHVYWYRQLPEEGLKFMVYLQKENIIDESGMPKERFSAEFPKEGPSILRIQQVVRGDSAAYFCASSPDRARGVWEATFGSGTRLTVV.

The rearrangement uses TRBV3-1 (or the pseudogene TRBV3-2) and TRBJ1-3; D remains unclear. Trimming pared 1 base from V and 8 bases from J, leaving 9 bases between. The CDR3 totals 13 residues. Germline V gives CDR1 LGHDT, CDR2 YNNKEL (reference sequence). For the CDR3, the DNA is TGTGCCAGCAGCCAAGTGGGCCCGGACACCATATATTTT. It specifies CASSQVGPDTIYF.

CDR3 DNA sequence: TGTGCCAGCAGCTTCACAGGGGGCGCGAACACTGAAGCTTTCTTT. It yields the protein CASSFTGGANTEAFF. J is TRBJ1-1 and V is TRBV7-6, with TRBD1 matching over 9 bases. The CDR3 has 15 residues. CDR1 SGHVS and CDR2 FNYEAQ come from the germline V gene. J was trimmed by 1 base and V by 3 bases; bases with no gene match: 3.

J is TRBJ2-7 and V is TRBV18, with D maybe TRBD1 (6 bases). The V and J ends lost 10 bases and 2 bases respectively, with 15 bases between them. The germline V gene has CDR1 KGHSH and CDR2 LQKENI. The CDR3 is 13 residues long. CDR3 bases: TGTGCCAAGTCCGGGACACAGCCCTACGAGCAGTACTTC. It specifies CAKSGTQPYEQYF. Complete variable domain (other parts from reference TRBV18 and TRBJ2-7): NAGVMQNPRHLVRRRGQEARLRCSPMKGHSHVYWYRQLPEEGLKFMVYLQKENIIDESGMPKERFSAEFPKEGPSILRIQQVVRGDSAAYFCAKSGTQPYEQYFGPGTRLTVT.

The CDR3 is CASSSSGYSSYEQYF. The CDR3 region has the DNA TGTGCCAGCAGTTCTAGCGGGTACTCCTCCTACGAGCAGTACTTC. This chain uses TRBV6-2 or TRBV6-3 with TRBJ2-7, with 8 bases matching TRBD2. The trim removed 4 bases at V and 0 bases at J, leaving 5 bases unmatched. This CDR3 has 15 amino acids. The germline gives CDR1 MNHEY, CDR2 SVGEGT.

The chain recombines TRBV6-1 with TRBJ1-2; TRBD1 might be the D (6 bases). Per germline, CDR1 MNHNS and CDR2 SASEGT. The CDR3 runs 16 residues. V lost 3 bases, J lost 8 bases, and 22 bases lay in between. The CDR3 is CASSDPGRGRVDGYTF. The DNA of the CDR3 is TGTGCCAGCAGTGACCCCGGGAGGGGGAGGGTCGACGGCTACACCTTC.

DNA of the CDR3: TGTGCCAGCAGTTTTCGACAGGGGTTTGGCTACACCTTC. Protein product: CASSFRQGFGYTF. This chain joins TRBV12-3 or TRBV12-4 and TRBJ1-2, with 8 bases aligning to TRBD1. With V trimmed by 3 bases and J by 7 bases, 4 bases remained unmatched. CDR3 length equals 13 residues.

This chain links TRBV5-1 with TRBJ2-5, with 9 nucleotides matching TRBD1. V trimming: 3 bases; J trimming: 5 bases; junction bases outside the gene matches: 8. This CDR3 region has 15 residues. Looked up from germline, CDR1 is SGHRS and CDR2 is YFSETQ. CDR3 nucleotide sequence: TGCGCCAGCAGCTCAAACAGGGGGCAGGGGGAGACCCAGTACTTC. Translated, it gives CASSSNRGQGETQYF.

V and J are TRBV27 and TRBJ2-7; D not certain. Looked up from germline, CDR1 is MNHEY and CDR2 is SMNVEV (reference sequence). Trimming took 6 bases from V and 0 from J, leaving 12 bases between them. The CDR3 runs 14 residues. The CDR3, as DNA: TGTGCCAGCAGCACCAGGTGGAGCTCCTACGAGCAGTACTTC. Protein product: CASSTRWSSYEQYF.

The CDR3 DNA sequence: TGTGCCAGCAGCCGGACTAGTGAGCTCAATGAGCAGTTCTTC. Amino acid sequence: CASSRTSELNEQFF. The rearrangement links TRBV6-6 to TRBJ2-1; 7 bases are a match to TRBD2. The J segment lost 6 bases and the V segment lost 6 bases, leaving 8 bases of the junction unmatched. CDR3 length: 14 amino acids. Germline CDR1 MNHNY, CDR2 SVGAGI (reference sequence).

This sequence joins TRBV11-2 and TRBJ2-3, with D unresolved. This CDR3 spans 13 amino acids. Trimming cost V 0 bases and J 3 bases, with 4 bases left between them. Germline-derived CDR1 and CDR2 are SGHAT and FQNNGV. The CDR3 DNA sequence: TGTGCCAGCAGCTTAGAAGTGACAGATACGCAGTATTTT. Its protein is CASSLEVTDTQYF.

The chain employs TRBV20-1 and TRBJ1-1, with D hard to call. There are 11 residues in the CDR3. With 6 bases removed from V and 0 bases from J, the gap between germline ends came to 5 bases. The V gene's germline CDR1 is DFQATT and CDR2 SNEGSKA (reference sequence). CDR3 bases: TGCAGTGCGCGGGTGAACACTGAAGCTTTCTTT. Its protein product is CSARVNTEAFF.

The J gene is TRBJ2-7, the V gene TRBV14; 13 bases fit TRBD2. V lost 2 bases to trimming and J lost 4 bases; unmatched junction nucleotides: 5. The V gene's germline CDR1 is SGHDN and CDR2 FVKESK. This CDR3 contains 16 residues. In DNA form, the CDR3 reads TGTGCCAGCAGCCAACCTGGACTAGCGGGAGTTTACGAGCAGTACTTC. Its translation: CASSQPGLAGVYEQYF.

The chain couples TRBV10-1 to TRBJ1-1; D is possibly TRBD1 (5 bases). This CDR3 has 16 residues. CDR1 and CDR2 from the germline V gene are WNHNN and SYGVQD (reference sequence). V dropped 8 bases and J dropped 5 bases, with 24 bases sitting between them. The CDR3 region has the DNA TGCGCCAGCTGGTTCTCCGGGGGGGTAGGAGATACTGAAGCTTTCTTT. Its protein is CASWFSGGVGDTEAFF.

The V and J genes are TRBV19 and TRBJ2-7, with 11 bases matching TRBD1. V shed 5 bases, J shed 5 bases, and the junction held 8 bases outside the gene matches. Per germline, CDR1 LNHDA and CDR2 SQIVND (reference sequence). The CDR3 sequence is 15 residues long. The CDR3 spells CASSRTGGPTHEQYF. CDR3 DNA sequence: TGTGCCAGTAGTCGGACAGGGGGCCCGACCCACGAGCAGTACTTC.

This rearrangement joins TRBV5-1 to TRBJ2-7; D is perhaps TRBD2 (5 bases). This CDR3 contains 13 residues. V lost 2 bases to trimming and J lost 5 bases, with 11 bases between them. The V gene's germline CDR1 is SGHRS and CDR2 YFSETQ. The CDR3 region has the DNA TGCGCCAGCAGCTTTGAGGGTGGCAACGAGCAGTACTTC. Translated: CASSFEGGNEQYF. The full variable domain, with the rest looked up from reference TRBV5-1 and TRBJ2-7, is KAGVTQTPRYLIKTRGQQVTLSCSPISGHRSVSWYQQTPGQGLQFLFEYFSETQRNKGNFPGRFSGRQFSNSRSEMNVSTLELGDSALYLCASSFEGGNEQYFGPGTRLTVT.